Presented here are 21 T cell receptor beta chains from one specimen sequenced in a study of CD8+ T cells in alopecia areata. Extracted RNA was reverse transcribed into cDNA, the sequencing template. Assay used: immunoSEQ multiplex PCR; TCRdb lists only in-frame clones, some missing. Here the sample spans fewer than 250,000 clones, roughly 40% being singletons. Treatment: oral pan-JAK inhibitor, 5-10 mg twice daily. This specimen was CD4+ T cells sorted from blood, taken at approximately week 36, from a patient treated with tofacitinib. The receptors were gathered from a human donor with alopecia areata.

This clone was picked up a small number of times. This chain uses TRBV5-1 with TRBJ2-7; the match to TRBD2 covers 8 bases. The CDR3 loop spans 15 amino acids. V gave up 4 bases and J gave up 2 bases; unmatched junction bases: 8. Looked up from germline, CDR1 is SGHRS and CDR2 is YFSETQ. The CDR3 sequence: CASSAGTSLPYEQYF. The DNA of the CDR3 is TGCGCCAGCAGCGCGGGGACTAGTCTGCCCTACGAGCAGTACTTC.

A few counts support this clone. For the CDR3, the DNA is TGTGCCAGCAGCCCGGGAGTTGATACGCAGTATTTT. Protein product: CASSPGVDTQYF. The rearrangement joins TRBV5-4 to TRBJ2-3; a weak D match, TRBD2 (6 bases). Germline V CDR1 and CDR2: SGHNT, YYREEE (reference sequence). V was cut by 4 bases and J by 6 bases, with 9 bases left in between. This CDR3 has 12 residues.

This clone has a single count. This chain uses TRBV7-9 with TRBJ2-1, with D perhaps being TRBD1 or TRBD2 (5 bases each). V was clipped by 5 bases and J by 9 bases, with 11 bases between them. Germline V lookup: CDR1 SEHNR, CDR2 FQNEAQ (reference sequence). CDR3 length equals 12 residues. This CDR3 reads CASSRHGTEQFF. CDR3 nucleotides: TGTGCCAGCAGCCGACACGGGACTGAGCAGTTCTTC.

This clone was seen a handful of times. V gene TRBV19 combines with J gene TRBJ1-5; 7 nucleotides line up with TRBD1. Germline lookup yields CDR1 LNHDA and CDR2 SQIVND (reference sequence). The V gene end was trimmed by 6 bases and the J gene end by 4 bases; junction bases not matched to a gene: 9. The CDR3 totals 15 residues. The CDR3 bases are TGTGCCAGTAGCCCCAACGACAGGGTAAATCAGCCCCAGCATTTT. Translating gives CASSPNDRVNQPQHF.

Many counts were recorded for this clone. The V and J genes are TRBV7-3 and TRBJ2-7; TRBD1 aligns across 7 bases. CDR1 and CDR2 (germline): SGHTA, FQGTGA. The trim removed 9 bases at V and 6 bases at J, leaving 11 bases unmatched. This CDR3 spans 13 amino acids. CDR3 nucleotides: TGTGCCAGTCCGGGACAGTCGGTTTGCGAGCAGTACTTC. Protein: CASPGQSVCEQYF.

Only a few counts were recorded for this clone. V usage is TRBV29-1 and J usage is TRBJ1-1; no clear D gene. Trimming pared 6 bases from V and 0 bases from J, leaving 11 bases between. Germline lookup yields CDR1 SQVTM and CDR2 ANQGSEA. The CDR3 spans 13 residues. CDR3 nucleotides: TGCAGCGTGCACAGAGTCATGAACACTGAAGCTTTCTTT. Translated, it gives CSVHRVMNTEAFF.

This clone was observed a few times. The CDR3 protein is CASRLGWRQGTYEQYF. The CDR3 nucleotides read TGTGCCAGCAGACTAGGCTGGAGACAGGGCACGTACGAGCAGTACTTC. This rearrangement joins TRBV28 to TRBJ2-7; 7 bases are shared with TRBD1. The trim removed 6 bases at V and 4 bases at J, leaving 15 bases unmatched. Germline CDR1 and CDR2: MDHEN and SYDVKM. CDR3 length: 16 amino acids.

The chain joins TRBV6-5 to TRBJ2-6; the match to TRBD1 covers 7 bases. The CDR3 runs to 15 residues. The ends lost 5 bases at V and 2 bases at J; junction bases unmatched: 3. Germline V gene lookup returns CDR1 MNHEY and CDR2 SVGAGI. Written as DNA, the CDR3 is TGTGCCAGCAGTCGACAGGGTGCTGGGGCCAACGTCCTGACTTTC. This sequence encodes CASSRQGAGANVLTF.

This clone turned up a few times. The rearrangement links TRBV7-2 to TRBJ1-5; D is possibly TRBD1 (5 bases). The CDR3 loop spans 14 amino acids. The ends were cut back, 3 bases at V and 6 bases at J, with 12 bases in the middle. CDR1 is SGHTA, CDR2 FQGNSA, per germline. The CDR3 loop reads CASSFGGMGQPQHF. The CDR3 DNA follows: TGTGCCAGCAGCTTTGGGGGAATGGGTCAGCCCCAGCATTTT.

There are a few counts of this clone. The chain combines TRBV27 with TRBJ1-2, with D possibly matching TRBD1 (5 bases). Germline V gene sequence: CDR1 MNHEY, CDR2 SMNVEV (reference sequence). The CDR3 sequence is 16 residues long. With 5 bases removed from V and 0 bases from J, the gap between germline ends came to 16 bases. CDR3 nucleotides: TGTGCCAGCAGTGTGTTGGGGGACCCAGCTAACTATGGCTACACCTTC. Translating gives CASSVLGDPANYGYTF.

The chain uses TRBV11-2 and TRBJ2-6, with 10 nucleotides matching TRBD1. This CDR3 spans 17 amino acids. Per germline, CDR1 SGHAT and CDR2 FQNNGV. With V trimmed by 3 bases and J by 0 bases, 2 bases remained unmatched. DNA for the CDR3: TGTGCCAGCAGCTTGGGACAGGGGCGCTCTGGGGCCAACGTCCTGACTTTC. It translates to CASSLGQGRSGANVLTF.

This chain uses TRBV7-2 with TRBJ2-1; TRBD2 matches at 9 bases. Per the germline V gene, CDR1 is SGHTA and CDR2 is FQGNSA. Unmatched junction bases numbered 9, after V lost 0 bases and J lost 6 bases. The CDR3 is 17 residues long. CDR3 nucleotide sequence: TGTGCCAGCAGCTTAGCGCCGGCGGGAGGGCCGGGCAATGAGCAGTTCTTC. It specifies CASSLAPAGGPGNEQFF. Drawing the rest from reference TRBV7-2 and TRBJ2-1, the complete variable domain is GAGVSQSPSNKVTEKGKDVELRCDPISGHTALYWYRQSLGQGLEFLIYFQGNSAPDKSGLPSDRFSAERTGGSVSTLTIQRTQQEDSAVYLCASSLAPAGGPGNEQFFGPGTRLTVL.

V gene TRBV14 combines with J gene TRBJ2-5; 9 nucleotides match TRBD2. The CDR3 is made up of 14 amino acids. After removal of 8 bases from V and 3 bases from J, the junction contained 7 bases not matched to a gene. From germline, CDR1 is SGHDN and CDR2 FVKESK. The CDR3 DNA follows: TGTGCCAGCGCCCGACTAGCGGTAGAAGAGACCCAGTACTTC. This codes for CASARLAVEETQYF.

The chain is built from TRBV30 and TRBJ2-2; D is ambiguous. V was pared by 5 bases and J by 4 bases, with 11 bases between. Germline values: CDR1 GTSNPN, CDR2 SVGIG (reference sequence). The CDR3 is 13 residues long. The CDR3 region is CAWSSLLTGELFF. DNA of the CDR3: TGTGCCTGGTCCTCCCTCCTCACCGGGGAGCTGTTTTTT.

The chain links TRBV5-1 to TRBJ2-7; D uncertain. This CDR3 is built from 11 residues. V lost 4 bases to trimming and J lost 3 bases, with 5 bases between them. Looked up from germline, CDR1 is SGHRS and CDR2 is YFSETQ. CDR3 in DNA: TGCGCCAGCAGCCGAAACTACGAGCAGTACTTC. This translates into CASSRNYEQYF.

V is TRBV25-1 and J is TRBJ2-7, with 11 nucleotides matching TRBD1. The CDR3 is 14 amino acids. The trim removed 6 bases at V and 2 bases at J, leaving 3 bases unmatched. Germline assignment: CDR1 MGHDK and CDR2 SYGVNS. The CDR3 here is CASSRDRGAYEQYF. In nucleotides, the CDR3 is TGTGCCAGCAGCCGGGACAGGGGGGCCTACGAGCAGTACTTC.

The CDR3 reads CASSLGLVADTQYF. The CDR3 nucleotides read TGCGCCAGCAGCCTGGGACTAGTGGCAGATACGCAGTATTTT. The chain couples TRBV4-1 to TRBJ2-3; 8 bases map to TRBD2. CDR3 length equals 14 residues. V lost 4 bases and J lost 4; bases outside the gene matches: 4. In germline, CDR1 is MGHRA, CDR2 YSYEKL.

This chain connects TRBV4-3 to TRBJ1-3; possible D gene TRBD1, 6 bases. Trimming removed 0 bases at V and 0 bases at J, with 9 bases between. Germline V gives CDR1 LGHNA, CDR2 YSLEER. The CDR3 is 16 residues long. In nucleotides, the CDR3 is TGCGCCAGCAGCCAAGATATGACAGGCTCTGGAAACACCATATATTTT. This gives the protein CASSQDMTGSGNTIYF.

The chain employs TRBV19 and TRBJ2-2; the D is unclear. Germline-derived CDR1 and CDR2 are LNHDA and SQIVND (reference sequence). The length of the CDR3 is 11 residues. Trimming shortened V by 6 bases and J by 6 bases, and 5 bases separated the two germline ends. For the CDR3, the DNA is TGTGCCAGTAGAAGACCCGGGGAGCTGTTTTTT. Amino acids: CASRRPGELFF.

The DNA for the CDR3 is TGTGCCAGCAGCCCGTCTGGCGGGAGGTTTTGGACCTACGAGCAGTACTTC. It yields the protein CASSPSGGRFWTYEQYF. V gene TRBV7-9 combines with J gene TRBJ2-7; 8 bases are shared with TRBD2. Germline-derived CDR1 and CDR2 are SEHNR and FQNEAQ (reference sequence). The CDR3 is 17 residues long. V lost 5 bases and J lost 2; bases outside the gene matches: 14.

Here the CDR3 DNA reads TGCGCCAGCAGCGGCAGTTCCCCTACCTACGAGCAGTACTTC. Residues: CASSGSSPTYEQYF. The chain recombines TRBV5-1 with TRBJ2-7, with no clear D. V was pared by 4 bases and J by 2 bases, with 13 bases between. Per the germline V gene, CDR1 is SGHRS and CDR2 is YFSETQ. The CDR3 spans 14 residues.